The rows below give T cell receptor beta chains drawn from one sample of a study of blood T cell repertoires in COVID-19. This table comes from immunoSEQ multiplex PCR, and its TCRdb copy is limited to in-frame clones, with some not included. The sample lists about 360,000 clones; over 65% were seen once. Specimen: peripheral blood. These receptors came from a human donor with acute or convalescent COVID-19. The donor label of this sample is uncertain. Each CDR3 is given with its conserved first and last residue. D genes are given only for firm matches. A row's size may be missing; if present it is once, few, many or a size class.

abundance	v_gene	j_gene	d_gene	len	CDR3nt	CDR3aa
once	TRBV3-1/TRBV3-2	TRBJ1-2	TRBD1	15	TGTGCCAGCAGCCCGTTGACGACAGGGGCCTATGGCTACACCTTC	CASSPLTTGAYGYTF
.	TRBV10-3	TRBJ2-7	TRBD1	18	TGTGCCATCAGTGAAGGGACAGGGGGCGGCACTCCCACCTACGAGCAGTACTTC	CAISEGTGGGTPTYEQYF
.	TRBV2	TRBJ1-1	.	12	TGTGCCAGCAGACAGGAACACACTGAAGCTTTCTTT	CASRQEHTEAFF
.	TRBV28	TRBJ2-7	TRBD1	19	TGTGCCAGCAGTTTAGATTCGTTGGGACAGCGCTGGGGGACCTACGAGCAGTACTTC	CASSLDSLGQRWGTYEQYF
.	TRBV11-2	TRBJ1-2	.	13	TGTGCCAGCAGCCCGTGGGAGTCGTCTGGCTACACCTTC	CASSPWESSGYTF
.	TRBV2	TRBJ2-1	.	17	TGTGCCAGCAGTTCCTCCTCCGGACAGAGCTCCTACAATGAGCAGTTCTTC	CASSSSSGQSSYNEQFF
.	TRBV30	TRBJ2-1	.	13	TGTGCCTGGGAACTCAACAGGGGAGGAAAGCAGTTCTTC	CAWELNRGGKQFF
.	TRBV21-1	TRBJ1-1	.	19	TGTGCCAGCAGCAAACGCAGGGGACCACGCACTAACGTGAACACTGAAGCTTTCTTT	CASSKRRGPRTNVNTEAFF
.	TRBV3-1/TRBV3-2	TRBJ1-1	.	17	TGTGCCAGCAGCCCCCTAAGGGGCCCTGGGAAGAACACTGAAGCTTTCTTT	CASSPLRGPGKNTEAFF
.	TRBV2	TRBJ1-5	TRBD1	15	TGTGCCAGCAGTGGGGACAGGGGAAGAAATCAGCCCCAGCATTTT	CASSGDRGRNQPQHF
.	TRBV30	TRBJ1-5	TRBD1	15	TGTGCCTGGAGTGGAGGACAGGCAATCAATCAGCCCCAGCATTTT	CAWSGGQAINQPQHF
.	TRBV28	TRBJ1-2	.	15	TGTGCCACCTCGACAAGCCCGCCCTTAAACTATGGCTACACCTTC	CATSTSPPLNYGYTF
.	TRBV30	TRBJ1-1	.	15	TGTGCCTGGAGTGTACGAAGGAGGGGTAGCACTGAAGCTTTCTTT	CAWSVRRRGSTEAFF
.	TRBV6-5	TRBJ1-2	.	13	TGTGCCAGCAGTTACGCGGGCCGGGGTGGCTACACCTTC	CASSYAGRGGYTF
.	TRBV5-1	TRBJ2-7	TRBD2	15	TGCGCCAGCAGAATAGCGGGAGGGAGAGCCTACGAGCAGTACTTC	CASRIAGGRAYEQYF
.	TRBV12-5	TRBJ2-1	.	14	TGTGCTAGTGGTTTGCGACAGAATTACAATGAGCAGTTCTTC	CASGLRQNYNEQFF
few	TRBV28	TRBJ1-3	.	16	TGTGCCAGCAGTTCCCGGGGCCGGGGGATAAGAAACACCATATATTTT	CASSSRGRGIRNTIYF
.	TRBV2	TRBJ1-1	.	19	TGTGCCAGCATGCTACGGGAGGGGGGGGCACGGCGGTTCGACACTGAAGCTTTCTTT	CASMLREGGARRFDTEAFF
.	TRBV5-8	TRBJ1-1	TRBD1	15	TGTGCCAGCAGCTTGGGGCAGGGGGCTTGGACTGAAGCTTTCTTT	CASSLGQGAWTEAFF
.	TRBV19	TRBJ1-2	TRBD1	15	TGTGCCAGTAGTGCCCCCCCGGGACAGGGCGTTGGCTACACCTTC	CASSAPPGQGVGYTF
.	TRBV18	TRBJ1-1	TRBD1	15	TGTGCCAGCTCATACAGACAGGGGAAGGTTGGTGAAGCTTTCTTT	CASSYRQGKVGEAFF
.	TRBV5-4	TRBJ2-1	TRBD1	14	TGTGCCAGCAGCTTGATGGGACAGTTCAATGAGCAGTTCTTC	CASSLMGQFNEQFF
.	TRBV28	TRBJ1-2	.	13	TGTGCCAGCAGTGGAGGACGTCCGGGGGGCTACACCTTC	CASSGGRPGGYTF
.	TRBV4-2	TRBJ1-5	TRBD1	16	TGTGCCAGCAGCCAAGGGGACAGGGGCCAAAATCAGCCCCAGCATTTT	CASSQGDRGQNQPQHF
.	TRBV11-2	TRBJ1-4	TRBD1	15	TGTGCCAGCAGCACCCGGACAGGGGGGGCGGAAAAACTGTTTTTT	CASSTRTGGAEKLFF
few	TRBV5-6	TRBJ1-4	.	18	TGTGCCAGCAGCTTGGAGGGGTCTGGTGTGGGGTCAATTGGAAAACTGTTTTTT	CASSLEGSGVGSIGKLFF